Below, 32 T cell receptor beta chains from the same sample are listed, as sequenced in a study of technical replicates of blood from a few donors listed by TCRdb under 2017. Library preparation used the immunoSEQ multiplex PCR assay. Held by TCRdb, this immuneACCESS table contains in-frame sequences only and omits some clones. Under half of the omission traces to an unresolved V gene where checked; the cause of the rest is unknown. This sample is represented by about 82,000 clones; approximately 94% of them were singletons. Jointly, the top ten make up approximately 0.41% of the sample. The sample consisted of T cells isolated from PBMCs. The receptors were sampled from a human donor in good health.

The rearrangement joins TRBV27 to TRBJ2-7, with 15 bases identical to TRBD2. CDR3 length: 15 amino acids. The V segment lost 9 bases and the J segment 3 bases; nucleotides outside the gene matches: 6. In germline, CDR1 is MNHEY, CDR2 SMNVEV (reference sequence). The CDR3 region is CASGLAGGPGYEQYF. In DNA, the CDR3 is TGTGCCAGTGGACTAGCGGGAGGGCCGGGCTACGAGCAGTACTTC.

The rearrangement uses TRBV7-9 and TRBJ1-1; D gene uncertain. The CDR3 is 13 amino acids. The germline V gene has CDR1 SEHNR and CDR2 FQNEAQ (reference sequence). V lost 2 bases to trimming and J lost 5 bases, with 9 bases between them. CDR3 in amino acids: CASSLLGGTEAFF. The CDR3 DNA is TGTGCCAGCAGCTTACTAGGTGGGACTGAAGCTTTCTTT. Full variable domain (outside the CDR3, taken from reference TRBV7-9 and TRBJ1-1): DTGVSQNPRHKITKRGQNVTFRCDPISEHNRLYWYRQTLGQGPEFLTYFQNEAQLEKSRLLSDRFSAERPKGSFSTLEIQRTEQGDSAMYLCASSLLGGTEAFFGQGTRLTVV.

V and J are TRBV6-5 and TRBJ2-7; D is perhaps TRBD1 (5 bases). V was shortened by 0 bases and J by 3 bases, with 12 bases between the two germline ends. Germline CDR1 and CDR2: MNHEY and SVGAGI. This CDR3 is 15 amino acids long. CDR3 loop: CASSYSAQAVYEQYF. In nucleotides, the CDR3 is TGTGCCAGCAGTTACTCGGCACAGGCGGTCTACGAGCAGTACTTC.

This clone appeared a single time. The rearrangement uses TRBV10-3 and TRBJ2-5; D perhaps matches TRBD2 (5 bases). The length of the CDR3 is 13 residues. Germline V gives CDR1 ENHRY, CDR2 SYGVKD. Trimming left V 11 bases short and J 1 base short, with 14 bases between. Here the CDR3 DNA reads TGTGCCGCGGGCGGAGCAGCCCAAGAGACCCAGTACTTC. This translates into CAAGGAAQETQYF.

This clone was picked up one time. V gene TRBV6-1 combines with J gene TRBJ2-3, with TRBD1 identical over 9 bases. This CDR3 is 14 amino acids long. Germline values: CDR1 MNHNS, CDR2 SASEGT. V gave up 7 bases and J gave up 4 bases; unmatched junction bases: 6. CDR3 DNA: TGTGCCAGCACCTGGACAGGGGTCGCAGATACGCAGTATTTT. Amino acid sequence: CASTWTGVADTQYF.

The chain combines TRBV27 with TRBJ2-1, with 10 positions matching TRBD2. Germline values: CDR1 MNHEY, CDR2 SMNVEV (reference sequence). J lost 7 bases, V lost 1 base, and 7 bases had no gene match. The CDR3 runs to 16 residues. The CDR3 nucleotides read TGTGCCAGCAGTTTATTGGCTAGCGGGAGTGAAAATGAGCAGTTCTTC. As protein: CASSLLASGSENEQFF.

This rearrangement joins TRBV7-7 to TRBJ2-2; D not resolved. Trimming pared 5 bases from V and 7 bases from J, leaving 11 bases between. Germline CDR1 is SSHAT and CDR2 is FNYEAQ (reference sequence). CDR3 size: 13 residues. In nucleotides, the CDR3 is TGTGCCAGCAGCCCAGGTGTCGGCGGGGAGCTGTTTTTT. This gives the protein CASSPGVGGELFF.

This chain connects TRBV5-4 to TRBJ2-5; TRBD1 agrees at 7 bases. The CDR3 spans 13 residues. The germline V gene encodes CDR1 SGHNT and CDR2 YYREEE (reference sequence). V trimming: 5 bases; J trimming: 4 bases; junction bases outside the gene matches: 5. CDR3 DNA: TGTGCCAGCAGTACAGGGGTTGTAGAGACCCAGTACTTC. Protein sequence: CASSTGVVETQYF.

The J gene is TRBJ2-1, the V gene TRBV30; 9 nucleotides agree with TRBD1. From germline, CDR1 is GTSNPN and CDR2 SVGIG (reference sequence). CDR3 length equals 14 residues. With V trimmed by 2 bases and J by 7 bases, 6 bases remained unmatched. CDR3 loop: CAWSHRGRRNEQFF. CDR3 DNA: TGTGCCTGGAGTCACAGGGGGCGCAGGAATGAGCAGTTCTTC.

The gene calls are TRBV4-2 and TRBJ1-2; TRBD1 agrees at 8 bases. Unmatched junction bases numbered 7, after V lost 2 bases and J lost 5 bases. This CDR3 has 15 residues. CDR1 LGHNA and CDR2 YNFKEQ come from the germline V gene. The DNA for the CDR3 is TGTGCCAGCAGCCAATGGGCAGGGGGCAATTATGGCTACACCTTC. Its protein is CASSQWAGGNYGYTF.

The chain recombines TRBV5-4 with TRBJ2-7; 7 nucleotides align to TRBD1. The ends lost 4 bases at V and 1 base at J; junction bases unmatched: 5. This CDR3 has 14 amino acids. The germline CDR1 and CDR2 sequences are SGHNT and YYREEE (reference sequence). CDR3 residues: CASSRGTVSYEQYF. The CDR3 region has the DNA TGTGCCAGCAGCCGAGGGACAGTGTCCTACGAGCAGTACTTC.

V usage is TRBV30 and J usage is TRBJ2-1; unclear D gene. The CDR3 covers 14 residues. Per the germline V gene, CDR1 is GTSNPN and CDR2 is SVGIG (reference sequence). V dropped 3 bases and J dropped 9 bases, with 18 bases sitting between them. The CDR3 sequence: CAWSPPPLGVEQFF. The DNA of the CDR3 is TGTGCCTGGAGCCCCCCCCCGCTAGGTGTTGAGCAGTTCTTC.

This sequence joins TRBV7-9 and TRBJ2-1; TRBD2 aligns across 13 bases. J gave up 8 bases and V 4 bases, and 11 bases lay outside the gene matches. The CDR3 is 17 residues long. Germline-derived CDR1 and CDR2 are SEHNR and FQNEAQ (reference sequence). DNA for the CDR3: TGTGCCAGCAGCTACTACCTCGGACTAGCGGGAGAAGATGAGCAGTTCTTC. Translated, it gives CASSYYLGLAGEDEQFF.

The chain links TRBV7-3 to TRBJ1-2, with a possible D match to TRBD1 (5 bases). CDR1 is SGHTA and CDR2 is FQGTGA in the germline V gene. Trimming pared 5 bases from V and 6 bases from J, leaving 16 bases between. The CDR3 sequence is 14 residues long. CDR3 DNA sequence: TGTGCCAGCAGCCCCGCGGGGGATCCCCATGGCTACACCTTC. Translating gives CASSPAGDPHGYTF.

This chain uses TRBV6-5 with TRBJ1-4, with D possibly being TRBD1 (5 bases). Trimming removed 2 bases at V and 6 bases at J, with 13 bases between. Germline CDR1 reads MNHEY; CDR2 reads SVGAGI. The CDR3 consists of 15 residues. CDR3 protein: CASSYASGLDEKLFF. CDR3 DNA sequence: TGTGCCAGCAGTTACGCCTCAGGGTTAGATGAAAAACTGTTTTTT.

This sequence joins TRBV2 and TRBJ1-1; D unclear. This CDR3 is built from 12 residues. V was shortened by 10 bases and J by 5 bases, with 14 bases between the two germline ends. Looked up from germline, CDR1 is SNHLY and CDR2 is FYNNEI. The CDR3 nucleotides are TGTGCCACCTATGGGAGAGAAACTGAAGCTTTCTTT. Translation gives CATYGRETEAFF.

This chain uses TRBV29-1 with TRBJ2-4; tentative D call: TRBD2 (5 bases). Germline CDR1 SQVTM, CDR2 ANQGSEA. V was shortened by 7 bases and J by 1 base, with 8 bases between the two germline ends. This CDR3 comprises 12 residues. The CDR3 protein is CSGREAKNIQYF. The DNA of the CDR3 is TGCAGCGGTAGGGAGGCCAAAAACATTCAGTACTTC.

V and J are TRBV2 and TRBJ2-2, with TRBD2 identical over 9 bases. V was clipped by 10 bases and J by 5 bases; unmatched bases: 8. This CDR3 spans 14 amino acids. CDR1 is SNHLY, CDR2 FYNNEI, per germline. The CDR3 spells CAIPRTSETGELFF. The CDR3 DNA follows: TGTGCCATCCCCAGGACTAGCGAAACCGGGGAGCTGTTTTTT.

The chain joins TRBV28 to TRBJ1-1; no clear D. The germline V gene has CDR1 MDHEN and CDR2 SYDVKM. The germline V and J ends were trimmed by 5 bases and 4 bases, with 14 bases remaining between them. This CDR3 contains 14 residues. The CDR3: CASSEPLLPTEAFF. CDR3 nucleotides: TGTGCCAGCAGTGAGCCCTTGTTACCCACTGAAGCTTTCTTT.

In this sample, this clone turned up once. The V gene is TRBV29-1, the J gene TRBJ2-5; the match to TRBD2 covers 9 bases. The CDR3 totals 13 residues. J gave up 4 bases and V 8 bases, and 8 bases lay outside the gene matches. Germline CDR1 is SQVTM and CDR2 is ANQGSEA. CDR3 residues: CSHWSSGTETQYF. Here the CDR3 DNA reads TGCAGCCATTGGTCTAGCGGGACAGAGACCCAGTACTTC.

This clone was observed once. The genes are TRBV2 and TRBJ1-2; 7 bases line up with TRBD1. Germline values: CDR1 SNHLY, CDR2 FYNNEI. The V and J ends lost 9 bases and 3 bases, in that order; junction bases with no gene match: 4. The CDR3 loop spans 12 amino acids. The CDR3 DNA reads TGTGCCAGTTGGGACAGAGACTATGGCTACACCTTC. Translated, it gives CASWDRDYGYTF.

Comment on this clone: The sample carries other DNA sequences with the same CDR3. This rearrangement joins TRBV14 to TRBJ2-7; TRBD1 matches at 9 bases. J lost 4 bases, V lost 3 bases, and 4 bases had no gene match. Looked up from germline, CDR1 is SGHDN and CDR2 is FVKESK. This CDR3 has 14 residues. In nucleotides, the CDR3 is TGTGCCAGCAGCCATGGGACAGGGAAATACGAGCAGTACTTC. This codes for CASSHGTGKYEQYF.

The V call is TRBV19, the J call TRBJ1-2; D gene uncertain. This CDR3 region has 14 residues. The germline CDR1 and CDR2 sequences are LNHDA and SQIVND (reference sequence). Trimming pared 3 bases from V and 1 base from J, leaving 9 bases between. CDR3 loop: CASSIPVHNYGYTF. CDR3 DNA: TGTGCCAGTAGTATCCCGGTCCATAACTATGGCTACACCTTC.

The rearrangement uses TRBV11-2 and TRBJ2-1, with a weak D call TRBD2 (5 bases). The germline V and J ends were trimmed by 0 bases and 6 bases, with 12 bases remaining between them. Per the germline V gene, CDR1 is SGHAT and CDR2 is FQNNGV. This CDR3 comprises 15 residues. This CDR3 reads CASSLERLASNEQFF. CDR3 coding DNA: TGTGCCAGCAGCTTAGAGCGTCTAGCTAGCAATGAGCAGTTCTTC.

J is TRBJ1-2 and V is TRBV6-5; D possibly corresponds to TRBD1 (5 bases). The germline V and J ends were trimmed by 5 bases and 7 bases, with 11 bases remaining between them. The CDR3 consists of 12 residues. CDR1 and CDR2 (germline): MNHEY, SVGAGI. As DNA, the CDR3 is TGTGCCAGCAGTCCAGACAGTCGTGGCTACACCTTC. Its protein is CASSPDSRGYTF.

CDR3 in DNA: TGCAGCGTTGCAGGAGGGGTTGGTGGGAGCACTGAAGCTTTCTTT. Amino acids: CSVAGGVGGSTEAFF. The chain has TRBV29-1 and TRBJ1-1; D is possibly TRBD1 (5 bases). Germline CDR1 is SQVTM and CDR2 is ANQGSEA. The CDR3 has 15 residues. Trimming left V 4 bases short and J 4 bases short, with 19 bases between.

This sequence joins TRBV5-4 and TRBJ2-7; 8 nucleotides agree with TRBD2. The V and J ends lost 4 bases and 7 bases, in that order; junction bases with no gene match: 13. Per germline, CDR1 SGHNT and CDR2 YYREEE (reference sequence). The CDR3 totals 15 residues. The CDR3 nucleotides are TGTGCCAGCAGCCTGAGCGGGAGCCCTACTCATGAGCAGTACTTC. This gives the protein CASSLSGSPTHEQYF.

The J gene is TRBJ2-1, the V gene TRBV19; the match to TRBD2 covers 7 bases. The CDR3 runs 15 residues. The germline V gene encodes CDR1 LNHDA and CDR2 SQIVND (reference sequence). With 5 bases clipped from V and 0 bases from J, the junction kept 4 bases outside the gene matches. Here the CDR3 DNA reads TGTGCCAGTAGTGAGGGCGGGAGCTCCTACAATGAGCAGTTCTTC. As protein: CASSEGGSSYNEQFF.

This rearrangement joins TRBV10-2 to TRBJ2-5; 8 bases fit TRBD2. With 7 bases clipped from V and 5 bases from J, the junction kept 12 bases outside the gene matches. This CDR3 spans 15 amino acids. The germline V gene has CDR1 WSHSY and CDR2 SAAADI. CDR3: CASTPSAGGRETQYF. The CDR3 DNA reads as TGCGCCAGCACCCCCTCGGCGGGAGGACGGGAGACCCAGTACTTC.

The genes are TRBV30 and TRBJ1-2, with D unresolved. CDR1 GTSNPN and CDR2 SVGIG come from the germline V gene (reference sequence). This CDR3 comprises 12 residues. Trimming took off 2 bases at V and 3 bases at J, with 7 bases between the two ends. CDR3 sequence: CAWSTGYYGYTF. DNA for the CDR3: TGTGCCTGGAGTACGGGATACTATGGCTACACCTTC.

The chain combines TRBV10-2 with TRBJ2-5; TRBD2 matches at 11 bases. Germline trimming cut 0 bases from V and 5 bases from J; bases unmatched to any gene: 8. CDR1 is WSHSY, CDR2 SAAADI, per germline. This CDR3 contains 17 residues. Here the CDR3 reads CASSESTTSGSWETQYF. The CDR3 region has the DNA TGCGCCAGCAGTGAGTCGACAACTAGCGGGAGTTGGGAGACCCAGTACTTC.

The chain carries TRBV10-2 and TRBJ2-5; no reliable D call. V was pared by 4 bases and J by 7 bases, with 4 bases between. The CDR3 loop spans 10 amino acids. The germline CDR1 and CDR2 sequences are WSHSY and SAAADI. The CDR3 region is CASSGGTQYF. CDR3 in DNA: TGCGCCAGCAGTGGAGGGACCCAGTACTTC.